Below, one TCR beta chain is given with its context. Its antigen is as yet unknown. The data stem from a study of T cells in Graves' hyperthyroidism and ophthalmopathy. It was RNA transcripts that yielded the amplified TCR beta CDR3 regions. HTBI primers were the set used in a first-round RT-PCR of the TCR CDR3. A single record per CDR3 protein comes from TCRdb applying MiXCR to the multiplex PCR reads. This repertoire shows about 500,000 distinct CDR3 sequences, about 16% found once; its top ten account for roughly 29%. The CDR3 length is 14 residues. Trimming took 2 bases from V and 3 from J; bases not matched to a gene: 5. Germline values: CDR1 SQVTM, CDR2 ANQGSEA. Regarding the study as a whole: Appearing also in blood were most of the thyroid clonotypes expanded above 0.001.

The sample taken for sequencing was blood. The genes are TRBV29-1 and TRBJ2-7; 9 nucleotides line up with TRBD1. This clonotype was obtained from a woman under 40 with Graves' ophthalmopathy. The CDR3 nucleotides read TGCAGCGTTGAAATGGGACAGGGCGGCTACGAGCAGTACTTC. It yields the protein CSVEMGQGGYEQYF.